Each of the 18 T cell receptor beta chains below was sequenced from the same sample in a study of control samples from healthy donors and cancer patients. TCRdb's copy holds only in-frame clones and misses some; the assay was immunoSEQ multiplex PCR. The data contain 35,000 to 55,000 clones, about three quarters of them singletons. The material sequenced was formalin-fixed, paraffin-embedded tissue. The source of these receptors is a male donor with melanoma.

Comments on this clone: The same CDR3 arises from other DNA sequences in this sample as well. The CDR3 is CASSVESVRGSIQYF. The CDR3 DNA reads TGTGCCAGCAGCGTAGAGTCCGTCAGGGGAAGCATTCAGTACTTC. V is TRBV9 and J is TRBJ2-4; D possibly corresponds to TRBD1 (6 bases). Germline-derived CDR1 and CDR2 are SGDLS and YYNGEE. Trimming pared 0 bases from V and 9 bases from J, leaving 16 bases between. The CDR3 covers 15 residues. The variable domain in full, with the rest retrieved from reference TRBV9 and TRBJ2-4, is DSGVTQTPKHLITATGQRVTLRCSPRSGDLSVYWYQQSLDQGLQFLIQYYNGEERAKGNILERFSAQQFPDLHSELNLSSLELGDSALYFCASSVESVRGSIQYFGAGTRLSVL.

The chain carries TRBV19 and TRBJ1-6; the match to TRBD1 covers 12 bases. Trimming removed 6 bases from V and 8 bases from J; junction bases left unmatched: 5. Germline CDR1 and CDR2: LNHDA and SQIVND (reference sequence). The CDR3 has 15 amino acids. CDR3 region: CASSGTGGFDSPLHF. The CDR3 region has the DNA TGTGCCAGTAGCGGGACAGGGGGCTTCGATTCACCCCTCCACTTT.

This clone was counted only a few times. V gene TRBV21-1 combines with J gene TRBJ2-1; TRBD1, the table's D call, was not compared with the DNA. TRBV21-1 is reported as a pseudogene. The CDR3 consists of 16 residues. DNA for the CDR3: TGTGCCAGCAGCAAACCAGGGGACGGCTCCTACAATGAGCAGTTCTTC. It is translated as CASSKPGDGSYNEQFF.

This clone appeared once. The genes are TRBV5-1 and TRBJ2-4; 10 bases are shared with TRBD2. The CDR3 has 16 residues. Losses at the gene ends were 1 base for V and 8 bases for J; bases not matched to a gene: 9. The germline V gene encodes CDR1 SGHRS and CDR2 YFSETQ. The CDR3 nucleotides read TGCGCCAGCAGCTTGAGGCCTAGCGGGAGCGGTGACATTCAGTACTTC. Its protein is CASSLRPSGSGDIQYF.

The chain joins TRBV7-9 to TRBJ2-3; D gene unclear. The germline V gene encodes CDR1 SEHNR and CDR2 FQNEAQ (reference sequence). This CDR3 has 13 residues. V lost 0 bases and J 4 bases, leaving 5 bases between the germline ends. CDR3 region: CASSLAGADTQYF. The CDR3 nucleotides read TGTGCCAGCAGCTTAGCTGGCGCAGATACGCAGTATTTT.

The V call is TRBV19, the J call TRBJ2-2, with 8 bases identical to TRBD1. The CDR3 has 19 residues. With 7 bases clipped from V and 8 bases from J, the junction kept 24 bases outside the gene matches. Germline lookup yields CDR1 LNHDA and CDR2 SQIVND (reference sequence). In nucleotides, the CDR3 is TGTGCCAGTACCACCGATCGGACAGGGAAGAACCACCGAACGGGGGAGCTGTTTTTT. It codes for CASTTDRTGKNHRTGELFF. Filled out from reference TRBV19 and TRBJ2-2, the complete variable domain reads DGGITQSPKYLFRKEGQNVTLSCEQNLNHDAMYWYRQDPGQGLRLIYYSQIVNDFQKGDIAEGYSVSREKKESFPLTVTSAQKNPTAFYLCASTTDRTGKNHRTGELFFGEGSRLTVL.

The J gene is TRBJ2-7, the V gene TRBV5-5; 9 bases line up with TRBD2. J gave up 4 bases and V 0 bases, and 11 bases lay outside the gene matches. The CDR3 loop spans 17 amino acids. Germline V gene lookup returns CDR1 SGHKS and CDR2 YYEKEE (reference sequence). This CDR3 reads CASSLVIAGAAAYEQYF. The CDR3 DNA follows: TGTGCCAGCAGCTTGGTAATAGCGGGAGCTGCGGCGTACGAGCAGTACTTC.

This sequence joins TRBV29-1 and TRBJ2-1, with 11 bases aligning to TRBD2. V was clipped by 7 bases and J by 4 bases; unmatched bases: 6. CDR1 is SQVTM, CDR2 ANQGSEA, per germline. The CDR3 spans 14 residues. Written as DNA, the CDR3 is TGCAGCGCGAGCCCTAGCGGGGGGTACAATGAGCAGTTCTTC. Translated: CSASPSGGYNEQFF.

The rearrangement joins TRBV30 to TRBJ2-3; 8 bases line up with TRBD1. J lost 5 bases, V lost 2 bases, and 6 bases had no gene match. Germline V gene data show CDR1 as GTSNPN and CDR2 as SVGIG (reference sequence). The CDR3 sequence is 14 residues long. The CDR3 DNA reads as TGTGCCTGGAGTACCGGACAGGGACTAGATACGCAGTATTTT. It codes for CAWSTGQGLDTQYF.

The sample holds one count of this clone. The rearrangement joins TRBV4-1 to TRBJ2-7, with 9 bases identical to TRBD2. Germline-derived CDR1 and CDR2 are MGHRA and YSYEKL. The CDR3 is 16 amino acids. After removal of 4 bases from V and 1 base from J, the junction contained 8 bases not matched to a gene. The CDR3 nucleotides read TGCGCCAGCAGCCCTGCCACGGCGGGAGGGTCCTACGAGCAGTACTTC. Translating it yields CASSPATAGGSYEQYF.

A remark on this clone: The same CDR3 is also encoded by other DNA sequences in this sample. The chain carries TRBV6-5 and TRBJ2-5, with D perhaps matching TRBD1 or TRBD2 (6 bases each). This CDR3 has 14 amino acids. Trimming shortened V by 2 bases and J by 5 bases, and 12 bases separated the two germline ends. Germline V CDR1 and CDR2: MNHEY, SVGAGI. The CDR3: CASSYGGGRETQYF. The CDR3 DNA follows: TGTGCCAGCAGTTACGGAGGGGGTCGGGAGACCCAGTACTTC.

The chain recombines TRBV19 with TRBJ2-7; 9 nucleotides match TRBD1. Per germline, CDR1 LNHDA and CDR2 SQIVND (reference sequence). With V trimmed by 3 bases and J by 8 bases, 8 bases remained unmatched. This CDR3 comprises 14 residues. CDR3 sequence reads: CASSIRDRARKQYF. The CDR3 DNA reads as TGTGCCAGTAGTATCCGGGACAGGGCGCGGAAGCAGTACTTC.

This clone was seen a few times. This chain connects TRBV19 to TRBJ1-1; no firm D call. This CDR3 is 13 amino acids long. V dropped 4 bases and J dropped 1 base, with 7 bases sitting between them. Germline V gene data show CDR1 as LNHDA and CDR2 as SQIVND (reference sequence). The CDR3: CASSTKPNTEAFF. The CDR3 bases are TGTGCCAGTAGTACAAAACCGAACACTGAAGCTTTCTTT.

The V call is TRBV24-1, the J call TRBJ2-3, with D maybe TRBD2 (6 bases). Between the trimmed V and J ends, which lost 10 bases and 4 bases, there was a span of 17 bases. The CDR3 loop spans 14 amino acids. Germline V gene data show CDR1 as KGHDR and CDR2 as SFDVKD. Here the CDR3 DNA reads TGTGCCACGAACCCTTGGGGGGACGCAGATACGCAGTATTTT. This translates into CATNPWGDADTQYF.

This clone was found a few times. The chain carries TRBV4-1 and TRBJ2-6; D uncertain. Trimming removed 2 bases from V and 1 base from J, with 3 bases in between. The CDR3 has 14 amino acids. Germline CDR1 is MGHRA and CDR2 is YSYEKL. DNA of the CDR3: TGCGCCAGCAGCCAACCATCTGGGGCCAACGTCCTGACTTTC. The encoded protein is CASSQPSGANVLTF.

About this clone: Other DNA variants within this sample encode the same CDR3. The chain combines TRBV7-2 with TRBJ1-1; the D gene is possibly TRBD1 (5 bases). The germline V and J ends were trimmed by 0 bases and 1 base, with 6 bases remaining between them. Germline CDR1 is SGHTA and CDR2 is FQGNSA. This CDR3 has 14 residues. The CDR3 loop reads CASSLAGANTEAFF. The CDR3 DNA reads as TGTGCCAGCAGCTTAGCAGGGGCGAACACTGAAGCTTTCTTT.

Points on this clone: The junction does not match germline at one end; this may be a read error. The chain couples TRBV5-5 to TRBJ1-2; a weak D match, TRBD1 (6 bases). The CDR3 length is 15 residues. Per germline, CDR1 SGHKS and CDR2 YYEKEE (reference sequence). The CDR3 DNA reads as TGTGCCAGCAGCTTGGCAACAGGGACATACTACGGCTACACCTTC. Encoded protein: CASSLATGTYYGYTF.

The J gene is TRBJ2-1, the V gene TRBV24-1; 9 nucleotides align to TRBD1. This CDR3 region has 15 residues. The J segment lost 4 bases and the V segment lost 7 bases, leaving 7 bases of the junction unmatched. CDR1 and CDR2 (germline): KGHDR, SFDVKD. CDR3 region: CATSPLGQGYNEQFF. The CDR3 nucleotides are TGTGCCACCAGCCCTTTGGGACAGGGTTACAATGAGCAGTTCTTC.